This is a list of T cell receptor beta chains from one sample in a study of blood T cells in healthy people across ages. TCRdb itself ran the 5' RACE reads through MiXCR, one entry per CDR3 protein. Here the sample spans about 1.1 million distinct CDR3 sequences, roughly two fifths being singletons. Sample: blood. These receptors all stem from a young man in good health. CDR3s include the opening cysteine and the closing phenylalanine or tryptophan. The D gene is left open where the match is weak. Not every row has a clone size; where given, it reads once, few, many or a size class.

CDR3 DNA,CDR3 protein,J gene,D gene,V gene,clone size
TGTGCCAGCAGTTACAGTCCCCCGTCGGGCAGCACAGATACGCAGTATTTT,CASSYSPPSGSTDTQYF,TRBJ2-3,-,TRBV6-6,-
TGTGCCAGCAGCCAAGGATTGCGGGGTAAGAGCAATCAGCCCCAGCATTTT,CASSQGLRGKSNQPQHF,TRBJ1-5,-,TRBV3-1,-
TGTGCCAGCAGTCCCCTGGGACTAGCGCCTAGCGCAGATACGCAGTATTTT,CASSPLGLAPSADTQYF,TRBJ2-3,TRBD2,TRBV12-3/TRBV12-4,-
TGCGCCAGCGGCTACACAGGGTTTGGAAACACTGAAGCTTTCTTT,CASGYTGFGNTEAFF,TRBJ1-1,-,TRBV5-1,-
TGCAGTGCTACCCACGTACTAGCGGGGCCCACAGATACGCAGTATTTT,CSATHVLAGPTDTQYF,TRBJ2-3,TRBD2,TRBV20-1,-
TGCAGTGCTAGAGATCGTAGGCTGAGCTCCTACAATGAGCAGTACTTC,CSARDRRLSSYNEQYF,TRBJ2-7,-,TRBV20-1,-
TGCGCCAGCAGCAACAGAGGCATAGAAGAGACCCAGTACTTC,CASSNRGIEETQYF,TRBJ2-5,-,TRBV4-3,-
TGCAGTTCCAAGGGGGCGGGGAGCACAGATACGCAGTATTTT,CSSKGAGSTDTQYF,TRBJ2-3,-,TRBV20-1,few
TGTGCCAGCAGTTACGGGACAGAGTATGGCTACACCTTC,CASSYGTEYGYTF,TRBJ1-2,TRBD1,TRBV6-5,many
TGTGCCAGCAGTTACTCGGGTCTAGCGGGGTCAAATGAGCAGTTCTTC,CASSYSGLAGSNEQFF,TRBJ2-1,TRBD2,TRBV6-2/TRBV6-3,-
TGTGCCAGCAGTTTAGCCAGCGGGTTTAGGAGCAATCAGCCCCAGCATTTT,CASSLASGFRSNQPQHF,TRBJ1-5,-,TRBV12-3/TRBV12-4,-
TGTGCCACCAATTCGAGGGGGAATGAGCAGTTCTTC,CATNSRGNEQFF,TRBJ2-1,-,TRBV24-1,-
TGTGCCAGCAGCTCCGCGGAAACAGGGGGCTCTATTACAGATACGCAGTATTTT,CASSSAETGGSITDTQYF,TRBJ2-3,TRBD1,TRBV6-1,few
TGTGCCAGCAGCTATTGGCCAACGCAGGGTTACACTGAAGCTTTCTTT,CASSYWPTQGYTEAFF,TRBJ1-1,-,TRBV7-9,-
TGTGCCAGCAGCTACACTGAAGCCAGACCATGCAATGAGCAGTTCTTC,CASSYTEARPCNEQFF,TRBJ2-1,-,TRBV7-9,-
TGTGCCAGCAGCTTAGGTATAGGACAGGGAGAAGAGACCCAGTACTTC,CASSLGIGQGEETQYF,TRBJ2-5,TRBD1,TRBV7-2,few
TGTGCCTGGAGTCAGCGTTCTAACTATGGCTACACCTTC,CAWSQRSNYGYTF,TRBJ1-2,-,TRBV30,few
TGTGCCAGCAGCCCCTCAGGGTTCTACAATGAGCAGTACTTC,CASSPSGFYNEQYF,TRBJ2-7,-,TRBV5-6,once
TGTGCCACCGCCGCGTTGGGGGCGAACACTGAAGCTTTCTTT,CATAALGANTEAFF,TRBJ1-1,-,TRBV7-9,-
TGTGCCAGCAAGCGGGGGAACACCGGGGAGCTGTTTTTT,CASKRGNTGELFF,TRBJ2-2,TRBD2,TRBV12-3/TRBV12-4,few